This record covers a single T cell receptor beta chain. Its antigen is undetermined. The sample originates from a study of T cell repertoires in cytomegalovirus infection. Study results and limitations: The ex vivo response showed dominance by HLA-C-restricted CMV-specific TCR beta clonotypes.

Per the germline V gene, CDR1 is SGHAT and CDR2 is FQNNGV. With 1 base removed from V and 8 bases from J, the gap between germline ends came to 15 bases. The CDR3 runs 15 residues. One entry per CDR3 protein, called by TCRdb with MiXCR from the reads. This sample yields 350,000 to 400,000 distinct CDR3 sequences, of which just under 35% are seen a single time; roughly 13% belongs to the top ten. The sample in question was cultured PBMCs, obtained from culture after CMV antigen stimulation. The gene calls are TRBV11-2 and TRBJ2-1, with D perhaps matching TRBD2 (6 bases). This TCR was recovered from a human donor in good health (CMV status not recorded). Some clones in this sample may be carry-over from other donors' samples. CDR3 sequence reads: CASSLGRDGGYEQFF. The DNA for the CDR3 is TGTGCCAGCAGCTTAGGGCGGGACGGGGGTTATGAGCAGTTCTTC.